Following are 10 T cell receptor beta chains from one sample sequenced in a study of T cells in Graves' hyperthyroidism and ophthalmopathy. Amplified TCR beta CDR3 regions came from RNA transcripts. TCR CDR3 underwent first-round RT-PCR with the HTBI primer set. TCRdb independently ran MiXCR on the multiplex PCR reads; one entry per CDR3 protein. This table has around 500,000 distinct CDR3 sequences, roughly 14% appearing once. Sequencing input: blood. These receptors all stem from a woman younger than 30 with Graves' hyperthyroidism.

This clonotype was recorded at least ten times. The chain uses TRBV11-2 and TRBJ2-3, with 7 bases lining up with TRBD1. V lost 5 bases, J lost 2 bases, and 4 bases stayed unmatched. The CDR3 spans 14 residues. Per germline, CDR1 SGHAT and CDR2 FQNNGV. CDR3 in amino acids: CASSNGQATDTQYF. The CDR3 DNA reads as TGTGCCAGCAGCAACGGACAGGCCACAGATACGCAGTATTTT. The complete variable domain, with remaining parts taken from reference TRBV11-2 and TRBJ2-3, reads EAGVAQSPRYKIIEKRQSVAFWCNPISGHATLYWYQQILGQGPKLLIQFQNNGVVDDSQLPKDRFSAERLKGVDSTLKIQPAKLEDSAVYLCASSNGQATDTQYFGPGTRLTVL.

This clonotype occurred many times. The chain recombines TRBV2 with TRBJ2-5; TRBD2 matches at 7 bases. The CDR3 length is 12 residues. Losses at the gene ends were 8 bases for V and 5 bases for J; bases not matched to a gene: 5. CDR1 is SNHLY and CDR2 is FYNNEI in the germline V gene. CDR3 region: CASRWEGETQYF. As DNA, the CDR3 is TGTGCCAGCCGGTGGGAGGGGGAGACCCAGTACTTC.

This clonotype appeared many times. The rearrangement links TRBV10-1 to TRBJ2-1; 10 bases are shared with TRBD2. The V gene's germline CDR1 is WNHNN and CDR2 SYGVQD (reference sequence). Germline trimming cut 6 bases from V and 8 bases from J; bases unmatched to any gene: 7. The CDR3 extends over 14 amino acids. CDR3 in DNA: TGCGCCAGCAGCACCAGCGGGAGGGTGGATGAGCAGTTCTTC. Its translation: CASSTSGRVDEQFF.

The gene calls are TRBV20-1 and TRBJ2-3; unclear D gene. Trimming removed 5 bases at V and 1 base at J, with 13 bases between. From germline, CDR1 is DFQATT and CDR2 SNEGSKA (reference sequence). There are 14 residues in the CDR3. The CDR3 sequence: CSASSVEGTDTQYF. CDR3 DNA: TGCAGTGCTTCCTCGGTGGAAGGCACAGATACGCAGTATTTT.

The sample holds a few counts of this clonotype. This chain connects TRBV5-1 to TRBJ2-7, with D unresolved. CDR3 length equals 13 residues. CDR1 is SGHRS and CDR2 is YFSETQ in the germline V gene. V was trimmed by 0 bases and J by 9 bases, leaving 13 bases between them. In nucleotides, the CDR3 is TGCGCCAGCAGCTTGGTTCCTAGTTCAGTGCAGTACGTC. Translating gives CASSLVPSSVQYV.

This clonotype was seen ten or more times. This chain links TRBV12-3 or TRBV12-4 with TRBJ2-1; D may be TRBD1 (7 bases). Between the trimmed V and J ends, which lost 3 bases and 7 bases, there was a span of 10 bases. This CDR3 contains 13 residues. CDR3 nucleotides: TGTGCCAGCAGTTTTGCAGGGGGGAATGAGCAGTTCTTC. This translates into CASSFAGGNEQFF.

This clonotype was counted between two and nine times. This chain connects TRBV7-8 to TRBJ2-1; 11 bases line up with TRBD2. The CDR3 contains 15 residues. V was pared by 4 bases and J by 9 bases, with 8 bases of the junction left unmatched. Germline lookup yields CDR1 SGHVS and CDR2 FQNEAQ. CDR3 DNA: TGTGCCAGCAGCTCCGGGACTAGCGGCCACAGTGAGCAGTTCTTC. It specifies CASSSGTSGHSEQFF.

This clonotype was counted only a few times. This rearrangement joins TRBV4-1 to TRBJ2-3, with unresolved D. The CDR3 extends over 14 amino acids. V was pared by 2 bases and J by 6 bases, with 12 bases between. Germline CDR1 is MGHRA and CDR2 is YSYEKL. CDR3 residues: CASSQRNIADTQYF. The CDR3 bases are TGCGCCAGCAGCCAAAGGAATATAGCCGATACGCAGTATTTT.

Of note for this clonotype: Given a much more abundant clone one base away, this may be a read error. The rearrangement links TRBV6-1 to TRBJ1-2; the match to TRBD1 covers 8 bases. This CDR3 is built from 15 residues. With 8 bases clipped from V and 12 bases from J, the junction kept 20 bases outside the gene matches. The germline V gene has CDR1 MNHNS and CDR2 SASEGT. The DNA for the CDR3 is TGTGCCAGCTTGCCTTTGGACAGGGCCCGTGGTGACCACACCTTC. This sequence encodes CASLPLDRARGDHTF.

V gene TRBV10-3 combines with J gene TRBJ1-2, with D possibly being TRBD1 (6 bases). Germline V gene data show CDR1 as ENHRY and CDR2 as SYGVKD. CDR3 length: 14 amino acids. V was pared by 5 bases and J by 2 bases, with 12 bases between. The CDR3 reads CAISPGVKNYGYTF. The CDR3 DNA reads as TGTGCCATCAGTCCAGGGGTAAAAAACTATGGCTACACCTTC.